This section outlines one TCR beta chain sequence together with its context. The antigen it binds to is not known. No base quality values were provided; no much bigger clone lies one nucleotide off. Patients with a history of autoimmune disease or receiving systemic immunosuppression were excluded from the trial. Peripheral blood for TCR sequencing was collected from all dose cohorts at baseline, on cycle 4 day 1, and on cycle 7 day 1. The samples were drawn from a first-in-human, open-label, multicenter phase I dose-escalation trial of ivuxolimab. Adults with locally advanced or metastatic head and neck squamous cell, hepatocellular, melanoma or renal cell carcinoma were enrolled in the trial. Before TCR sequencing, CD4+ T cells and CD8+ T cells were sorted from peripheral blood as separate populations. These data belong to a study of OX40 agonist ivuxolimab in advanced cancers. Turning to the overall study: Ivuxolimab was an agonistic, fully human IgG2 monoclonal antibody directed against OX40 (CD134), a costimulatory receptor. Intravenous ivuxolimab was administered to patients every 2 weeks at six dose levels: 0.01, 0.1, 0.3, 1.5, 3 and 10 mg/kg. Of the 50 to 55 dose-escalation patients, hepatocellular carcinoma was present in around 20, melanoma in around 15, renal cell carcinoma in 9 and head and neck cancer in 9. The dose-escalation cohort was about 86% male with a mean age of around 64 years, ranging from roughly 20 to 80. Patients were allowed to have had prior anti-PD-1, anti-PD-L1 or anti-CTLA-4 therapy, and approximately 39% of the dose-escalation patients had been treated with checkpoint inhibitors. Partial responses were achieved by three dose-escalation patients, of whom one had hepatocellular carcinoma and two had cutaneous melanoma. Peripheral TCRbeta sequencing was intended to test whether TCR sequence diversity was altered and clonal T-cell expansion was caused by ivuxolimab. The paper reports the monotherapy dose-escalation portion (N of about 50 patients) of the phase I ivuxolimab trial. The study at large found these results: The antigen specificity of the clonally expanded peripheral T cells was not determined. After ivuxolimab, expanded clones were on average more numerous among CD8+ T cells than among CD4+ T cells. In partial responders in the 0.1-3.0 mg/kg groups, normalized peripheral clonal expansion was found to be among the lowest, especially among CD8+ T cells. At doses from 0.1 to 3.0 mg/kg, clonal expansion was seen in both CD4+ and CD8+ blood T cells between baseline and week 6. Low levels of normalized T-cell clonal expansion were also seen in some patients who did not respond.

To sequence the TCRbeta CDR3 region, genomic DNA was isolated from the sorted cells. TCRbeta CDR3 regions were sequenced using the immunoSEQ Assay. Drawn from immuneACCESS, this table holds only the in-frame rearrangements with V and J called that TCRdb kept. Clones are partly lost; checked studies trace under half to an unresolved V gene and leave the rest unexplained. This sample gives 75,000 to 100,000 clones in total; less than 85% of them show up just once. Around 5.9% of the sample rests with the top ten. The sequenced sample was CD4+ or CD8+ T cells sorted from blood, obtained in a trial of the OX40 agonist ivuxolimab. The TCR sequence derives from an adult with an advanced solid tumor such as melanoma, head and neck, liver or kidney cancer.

The base sequence is TGTGCCAGCAGTGCCCTCGCCTTTGGACTAGGGGGATACGAGCAGTACTTC. The encoded protein is CASSALAFGLGGYEQYF. The V and J segments used are TRBV6-1 and TRBJ2-7; a weak D assignment points to TRBD2 (7 bases agree). The germline V gene sets CDR1 to MNHNS and CDR2 to SASEGT. V loses 4 bases of germline sequence and J loses 4 bases, and the interval between the two ends is 23 bases. The CDR3 runs 17 amino acids, cysteine and phenylalanine included. The DNA shown is the 51-base CDR3, in frame from base 1.